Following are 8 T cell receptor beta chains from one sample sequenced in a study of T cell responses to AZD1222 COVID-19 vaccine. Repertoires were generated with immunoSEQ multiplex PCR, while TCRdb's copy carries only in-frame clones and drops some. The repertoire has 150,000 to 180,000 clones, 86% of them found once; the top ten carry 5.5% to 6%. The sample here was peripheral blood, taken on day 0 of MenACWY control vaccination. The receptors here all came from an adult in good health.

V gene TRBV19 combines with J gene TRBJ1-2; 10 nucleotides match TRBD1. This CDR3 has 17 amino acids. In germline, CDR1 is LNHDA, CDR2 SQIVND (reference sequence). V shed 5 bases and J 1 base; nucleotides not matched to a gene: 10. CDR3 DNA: TGTGCCAGTAGTTTACGGGGACAGGGGAGGGATAACTATGGCTACACCTTC. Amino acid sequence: CASSLRGQGRDNYGYTF.

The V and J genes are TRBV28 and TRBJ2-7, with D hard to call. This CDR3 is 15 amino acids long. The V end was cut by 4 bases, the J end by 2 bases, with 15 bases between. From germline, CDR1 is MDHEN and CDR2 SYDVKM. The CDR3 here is CASSSPRTGPYEQYV. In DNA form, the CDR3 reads TGTGCCAGCAGTTCACCGAGGACGGGCCCCTACGAGCAGTACGTC.

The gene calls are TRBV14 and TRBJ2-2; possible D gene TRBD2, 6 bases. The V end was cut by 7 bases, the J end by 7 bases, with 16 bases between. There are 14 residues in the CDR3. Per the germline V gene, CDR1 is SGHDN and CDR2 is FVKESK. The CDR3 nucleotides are TGTGCCAGCACCTCCGGGAGCGTGGGCGGGGAGCTGTTTTTT. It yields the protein CASTSGSVGGELFF.

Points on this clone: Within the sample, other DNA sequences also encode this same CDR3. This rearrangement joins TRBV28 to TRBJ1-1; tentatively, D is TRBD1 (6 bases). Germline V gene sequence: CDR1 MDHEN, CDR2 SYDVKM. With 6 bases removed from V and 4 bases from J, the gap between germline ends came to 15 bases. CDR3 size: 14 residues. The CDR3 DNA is TGTGCCAGCAGCCGCGGGGGGGCGGGCACTGAAGCTTTCTTT. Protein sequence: CASSRGGAGTEAFF.

Written as DNA, the CDR3 is TGTGCCAGCAGCCAAGATTCGTGGGGAAGGACAGACCAGAACTATGGCTACACCTTC. It is translated as CASSQDSWGRTDQNYGYTF. The chain couples TRBV3-1 (or the pseudogene TRBV3-2) to TRBJ1-2; maybe TRBD1 (6 bases). Deletions cut 0 bases from V and 2 bases from J, with 22 bases between. This CDR3 is built from 19 residues. In germline, CDR1 is LGHDT, CDR2 YNNKEL (reference sequence).

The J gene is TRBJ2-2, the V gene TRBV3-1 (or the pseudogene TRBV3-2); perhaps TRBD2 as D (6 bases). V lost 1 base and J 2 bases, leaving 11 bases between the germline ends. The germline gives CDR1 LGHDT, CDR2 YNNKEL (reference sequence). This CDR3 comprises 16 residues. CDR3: CASSQGAGTNTGELFF. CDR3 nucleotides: TGTGCCAGCAGCCAAGGGGCAGGGACTAACACCGGGGAGCTGTTTTTT.

The DNA of the CDR3 is TGTGCCACCAGTGATTCATCGAGGCCGGGCCAGTTCTTC. It encodes CATSDSSRPGQFF. The chain uses TRBV24-1 and TRBJ2-1; no firm D call. The V end was cut by 2 bases, the J end by 13 bases, with 14 bases between. The CDR3 sequence is 13 residues long. Germline values: CDR1 KGHDR, CDR2 SFDVKD.

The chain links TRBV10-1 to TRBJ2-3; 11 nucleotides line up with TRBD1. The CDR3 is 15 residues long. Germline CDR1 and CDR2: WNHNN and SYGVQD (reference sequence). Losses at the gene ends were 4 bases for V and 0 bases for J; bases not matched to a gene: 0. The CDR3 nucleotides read TGCGCCAGCAGTGGGGACAGGGGGAGCACAGATACGCAGTATTTT. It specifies CASSGDRGSTDTQYF.